Each of the 32 T cell receptor beta chains below was sequenced from the same sample in a study of CD8+CD57+ T cells in acquired aplastic anemia. Patients sequenced had flow cytometry evidence of CD8+CD57+ cell expansion. TCR beta VDJ and CDR3 profiling used genomic DNA as template. TCRdb called the reads again in MiXCR, with one record for every CDR3 protein. The sample has some 170,000 distinct CDR3 sequences, roughly 48% seen once. The material sequenced was sorted CD4+, CD8+, or CD8+CD57+ T cells (not recorded which) from PBMCs. The receptors stem from a human donor with aplastic anemia.

The chain couples TRBV5-6 to TRBJ2-7; a weak D match, TRBD2 (7 bases). Germline V gene data show CDR1 as SGHDT and CDR2 as YYEEEE. The CDR3 extends over 14 amino acids. The V end was cut by 1 base, the J end by 7 bases, with 15 bases between. The CDR3 bases are TGTGCCAGCAGCTTGAAGGGGGGGGCGGCGGAGCAGTACTTC. Amino acids: CASSLKGGAAEQYF.

This clonotype has ten or more counts. This sequence joins TRBV5-6 and TRBJ1-2; 9 nucleotides agree with TRBD1. The CDR3 extends over 16 amino acids. Trimming at V came to 2 bases and at J to 3 bases, leaving 8 bases not matched to a gene. Germline values: CDR1 SGHDT, CDR2 YYEEEE. The CDR3 loop is CASSFSGQGRDYGYTF. In DNA, the CDR3 is TGTGCCAGCAGCTTTTCCGGACAGGGGAGGGACTATGGCTACACCTTC.

This clonotype came up many times. The CDR3 loop reads CASSQGSSGEETQYF. The CDR3 bases are TGCGCCAGCAGCCAAGGGTCCAGCGGGGAAGAGACCCAGTACTTC. V usage is TRBV4-3 and J usage is TRBJ2-5; 7 positions agree with TRBD2. The CDR3 runs 15 residues. Germline V gene sequence: CDR1 LGHNA, CDR2 YSLEER. V gave up 1 base and J gave up 3 bases; unmatched junction bases: 5.

The gene calls are TRBV24-1 and TRBJ2-5, with D tentatively TRBD1 or TRBD2 (5 bases each). Per germline, CDR1 KGHDR and CDR2 SFDVKD. V dropped 3 bases and J dropped 5 bases, with 12 bases sitting between them. The CDR3 runs 14 residues. CDR3 in amino acids: CATSDATEGETQYF. DNA for the CDR3: TGTGCCACCAGTGATGCGACAGAGGGGGAGACCCAGTACTTC.

V usage is TRBV5-6 and J usage is TRBJ1-3; D is unclear. The CDR3 covers 11 residues. The ends were cut back, 1 base at V and 6 bases at J, with 2 bases in the middle. Germline V lookup: CDR1 SGHDT, CDR2 YYEEEE. The CDR3 DNA follows: TGTGCCAGCAGCTTGTTAAACACCATATATTTT. Protein product: CASSLLNTIYF. The entire variable domain, with the rest obtained from reference TRBV5-6 and TRBJ1-3, is as follows: DAGVTQSPTHLIKTRGQQVTLRCSPKSGHDTVSWYQQALGQGPQFIFQYYEEEERQRGNFPDRFSGHQFPNYSSELNVNALLLGDSALYLCASSLLNTIYFGEGSWLTVV.

This clonotype was counted ten times or more. J is TRBJ1-3 and V is TRBV19, with no clear D. The ends were cut back, 6 bases at V and 2 bases at J, with 8 bases in the middle. Germline V gives CDR1 LNHDA, CDR2 SQIVND (reference sequence). The CDR3 is 13 residues long. CDR3 nucleotide sequence: TGTGCCAGTAGCCTTATGGCTGGAAACACCATATATTTT. Amino acid sequence: CASSLMAGNTIYF.

This clonotype has a count of ten or more. The rearrangement joins TRBV12-3 or TRBV12-4 to TRBJ2-1; 15 nucleotides align to TRBD2. The V and J ends lost 5 bases and 9 bases, in that order; junction bases with no gene match: 8. This CDR3 spans 16 amino acids. In DNA, the CDR3 is TGTGCCAGCAGTCCACGGACTAGCGGGGGGGTGGGTGAGCAGTTCTTC. Translation: CASSPRTSGGVGEQFF.

This clonotype was detected a few times. The chain joins TRBV5-6 to TRBJ2-5; 7 bases agree with TRBD2. CDR3 length equals 18 residues. Germline CDR1 and CDR2: SGHDT and YYEEEE. With V trimmed by 1 base and J by 0 bases, 12 bases remained unmatched. Here the CDR3 reads CASSLYAAGYRDQETQYF. The CDR3, as DNA: TGTGCCAGCAGCTTGTATGCAGCGGGGTACCGAGACCAAGAGACCCAGTACTTC.

At least ten counts were recorded for this clonotype. The gene calls are TRBV6-5 and TRBJ1-1, with D possibly TRBD1 on 6 matching bases. This CDR3 has 13 residues. Germline V gene data show CDR1 as MNHEY and CDR2 as SVGAGI. V was trimmed by 4 bases and J by 4 bases, leaving 10 bases between them. The CDR3 protein is CASSSQGSTEAFF. The CDR3 coding sequence is TGTGCCAGCAGTTCTCAGGGGAGCACTGAAGCTTTCTTT.

V usage is TRBV12-3 or TRBV12-4 and J usage is TRBJ2-7; D unresolved. The CDR3 is 12 residues long. V lost 4 bases, J lost 4 bases, and 8 bases lay in between. CDR3 nucleotides: TGTGCCAGCAGTTATCCCGCATACGAGCAGTACTTC. Its translation: CASSYPAYEQYF.

Only a few counts were recorded for this clonotype. In DNA, the CDR3 is TGTGCCAGCAGCTTACCGCCGACAGTCCTCACCTTC. Translated, it gives CASSLPPTVLTF. This chain connects TRBV7-3 to TRBJ1-2; D is possibly TRBD1 (5 bases). V shed 2 bases and J shed 13 bases, with 14 bases lying between them. Germline values: CDR1 SGHTA, CDR2 FQGTGA. The CDR3 has 12 residues.

This clonotype was detected ten times or more. The J gene is TRBJ1-1, the V gene TRBV20-1; D is perhaps TRBD1 (5 bases). The CDR3 is 12 amino acids. Germline loops: CDR1 DFQATT, CDR2 SNEGSKA (reference sequence). Trimming removed 6 bases from V and 4 bases from J, with 12 bases in between. In DNA form, the CDR3 reads TGCAGTGCCCGGGACTTCTCCACTGAAGCTTTCTTT. Translation gives CSARDFSTEAFF.

This rearrangement joins TRBV2 to TRBJ2-1; TRBD2 aligns across 13 bases. V was clipped by 6 bases and J by 8 bases; unmatched bases: 7. The V gene's germline CDR1 is SNHLY and CDR2 FYNNEI. This CDR3 has 15 residues. CDR3 region: CASRGRTSGSHEQFF. The CDR3 DNA reads TGTGCCAGCAGAGGTAGGACTAGCGGGAGCCATGAGCAGTTCTTC. The full variable domain, rest sourced from reference TRBV2 and TRBJ2-1, is EPEVTQTPSHQVTQMGQEVILRCVPISNHLYFYWYRQILGQKVEFLVSFYNNEISEKSEIFDDQFSVERPDGSNFTLKIRSTKLEDSAMYFCASRGRTSGSHEQFFGPGTRLTVL.

This clonotype was seen repeatedly, ten times or more. The chain joins TRBV12-3 or TRBV12-4 to TRBJ1-2; tentatively, D is TRBD1 (5 bases). V shed 1 base and J shed 2 bases, with 14 bases lying between them. CDR3 length: 16 amino acids. CDR3 amino acids: CASSLGGTWNNYGYTF. The CDR3 nucleotides are TGTGCCAGCAGTTTAGGAGGGACCTGGAACAACTATGGCTACACCTTC.

This chain links TRBV7-2 with TRBJ2-5; 7 nucleotides agree with TRBD1. Per the germline V gene, CDR1 is SGHTA and CDR2 is FQGNSA. Losses at the gene ends were 5 bases for V and 3 bases for J; bases not matched to a gene: 6. CDR3 size: 14 residues. DNA for the CDR3: TGTGCCAGCAGCATAAGCACAGGGGAAGAGACCCAGTACTTC. Translated: CASSISTGEETQYF.

The table lists this clonotype with a count of one. The chain links TRBV5-1 to TRBJ2-5; 9 bases match TRBD1. The CDR3 consists of 15 residues. Germline values: CDR1 SGHRS, CDR2 YFSETQ. With V trimmed by 7 bases and J by 5 bases, 12 bases remained unmatched. CDR3 residues: CASERRAGTGETQYF. Here the CDR3 DNA reads TGCGCCAGCGAGCGGCGCGCGGGGACAGGGGAGACCCAGTACTTC.

The chain joins TRBV5-4 to TRBJ2-1, with a tentative D call TRBD1 (5 bases). V was trimmed by 1 base and J by 5 bases, leaving 13 bases between them. Germline-derived CDR1 and CDR2 are SGHNT and YYREEE (reference sequence). The CDR3 is 15 amino acids. DNA for the CDR3: TGTGCCAGCAGCTTGACTGACAGCCCGAACAATGAGCAGTTCTTC. It yields the protein CASSLTDSPNNEQFF.

The chain has TRBV19 and TRBJ2-7; D remains ambiguous. The CDR3 consists of 15 residues. The germline gives CDR1 LNHDA, CDR2 SQIVND (reference sequence). Trimming took off 3 bases at V and 0 bases at J, with 12 bases between the two ends. CDR3: CASSIGSEISYEQYF. DNA for the CDR3: TGTGCCAGTAGTATTGGTTCAGAAATCTCCTACGAGCAGTACTTC.

At least ten counts were recorded for this clonotype. The chain employs TRBV7-2 and TRBJ1-6; D is perhaps TRBD1 (6 bases). Germline V gene sequence: CDR1 SGHTA, CDR2 FQGNSA. V dropped 0 bases and J dropped 7 bases, with 13 bases sitting between them. The CDR3 covers 16 residues. The CDR3: CASSLAWAGTNSPLHF. CDR3 DNA: TGTGCCAGCAGCTTAGCGTGGGCCGGGACAAATTCACCCCTCCACTTT.

The chain joins TRBV24-1 to TRBJ2-7, with 10 bases identical to TRBD1. Germline CDR1 is KGHDR and CDR2 is SFDVKD. The length of the CDR3 is 16 residues. V lost 8 bases, J lost 2 bases, and 11 bases stayed unmatched. The DNA of the CDR3 is TGTGCCACCAAGTGCCCAACCGGGACAGGGGCCTACGAGCAGTACTTC. This encodes CATKCPTGTGAYEQYF.

This clonotype appeared a few times. The chain employs TRBV3-1 and TRBJ1-2; the D gene is possibly TRBD1 (6 bases). V lost 2 bases to trimming and J lost 3 bases, with 16 bases between them. The germline CDR1 and CDR2 sequences are LGHDT and YNNKEL (reference sequence). CDR3 length: 16 amino acids. The CDR3: CASSQRGGRQDYGYTF. The CDR3 nucleotides are TGTGCCAGCAGCCAAAGAGGGGGGCGTCAGGACTATGGCTACACCTTC.

The sample holds a few counts of this clonotype. The chain couples TRBV7-3 to TRBJ1-1; 9 nucleotides agree with TRBD1. The length of the CDR3 is 19 residues. The germline CDR1 and CDR2 sequences are SGHTA and FQGTGA. The trim removed 5 bases at V and 0 bases at J, leaving 16 bases unmatched. The CDR3 sequence is CASSPGQGLLTSMNTEAFF. DNA of the CDR3: TGTGCCAGCAGCCCGGGACAGGGTCTCCTTACTTCCATGAACACTGAAGCTTTCTTT.

This clonotype has a handful of counts. The chain combines TRBV18 with TRBJ1-1, with D perhaps matching TRBD1 (5 bases). CDR1 is KGHSH and CDR2 is LQKENI in the germline V gene. The CDR3 is 16 residues long. Trimming stripped 2 bases from V and 4 bases from J, with 17 bases between. The CDR3 protein is CASSPSVFAGSTEAFF. In nucleotides, the CDR3 is TGTGCCAGCTCACCATCCGTTTTCGCAGGGAGCACTGAAGCTTTCTTT.

This clonotype was recorded many times. The chain is built from TRBV29-1 and TRBJ1-2; D is possibly TRBD1 (5 bases). The germline V gene has CDR1 SQVTM and CDR2 ANQGSEA. The V gene lost 6 bases and the J gene lost 7 bases, with 15 bases spanning the gap. The CDR3 contains 12 residues. This CDR3 reads CSVAGRSGGYTF. Here the CDR3 DNA reads TGCAGCGTGGCGGGACGTTCGGGTGGCTACACCTTC.

A remark on this clonotype: This may be a read error, as it is one base from a much larger clone. The chain joins TRBV7-9 to TRBJ2-2; D not certain. Trimming took off 5 bases at V and 4 bases at J, with 8 bases between the two ends. The CDR3 contains 13 residues. The V gene's germline CDR1 is SEHNR and CDR2 FQNEAQ (reference sequence). For the CDR3, the DNA is TGTGCCAGCAGCGACCACTTCACCGGGGAGCTGTTTTTT. Protein product: CASSDHFTGELFF. The entire variable domain, with the rest obtained from reference TRBV7-9 and TRBJ2-2, is as follows: DTGVSQNPRHKITKRGQNVTFRCDPISEHNRLYWYRQTLGQGPEFLTYFQNEAQLEKSRLLSDRFSAERPKGSFSTLEIQRTEQGDSAMYLCASSDHFTGELFFGEGSRLTVL.

The chain joins TRBV4-2 to TRBJ2-7, with D possibly matching TRBD1 (6 bases). Germline lookup yields CDR1 LGHNA and CDR2 YNFKEQ. This CDR3 is 15 amino acids long. V was pared by 0 bases and J by 4 bases, with 13 bases between. This CDR3 reads CASSQEEQGVYEQYF. The CDR3 DNA reads as TGTGCCAGCAGCCAAGAGGAACAGGGAGTGTACGAGCAGTACTTC.

The gene calls are TRBV25-1 and TRBJ1-2, with 7 bases lining up with TRBD1. The CDR3 runs 15 residues. V trimming: 6 bases; J trimming: 4 bases; junction bases outside the gene matches: 11. The V gene's germline CDR1 is MGHDK and CDR2 SYGVNS. CDR3 amino acids: CASRPNRGEGYGYTF. The CDR3 nucleotides read TGTGCCAGCAGACCAAACAGGGGCGAGGGCTATGGCTACACCTTC.

This clonotype was recorded many times. This rearrangement joins TRBV7-9 to TRBJ1-1, with D tentatively TRBD1 (5 bases). There are 14 residues in the CDR3. The ends were cut back, 3 bases at V and 1 base at J, with 9 bases in the middle. Germline V gives CDR1 SEHNR, CDR2 FQNEAQ (reference sequence). The CDR3 sequence is CASSFGGTNTEAFF. The CDR3 bases are TGTGCCAGCAGCTTTGGGGGTACGAACACTGAAGCTTTCTTT. Drawing the rest from reference TRBV7-9 and TRBJ1-1, the complete variable domain is DTGVSQNPRHKITKRGQNVTFRCDPISEHNRLYWYRQTLGQGPEFLTYFQNEAQLEKSRLLSDRFSAERPKGSFSTLEIQRTEQGDSAMYLCASSFGGTNTEAFFGQGTRLTVV.

This chain uses TRBV5-4 with TRBJ2-3, with 10 bases identical to TRBD1. Germline CDR1 is SGHNT and CDR2 is YYREEE (reference sequence). The CDR3 covers 16 residues. Trimming cost V 0 bases and J 2 bases; bases outside gene matches: 3. For the CDR3, the DNA is TGTGCCAGCAGCTTGGCCGGGACAGGGGACACAGATACGCAGTATTTT. It encodes CASSLAGTGDTDTQYF. The entire variable domain, with the rest obtained from reference TRBV5-4 and TRBJ2-3, is as follows: ETGVTQSPTHLIKTRGQQVTLRCSSQSGHNTVSWYQQALGQGPQFIFQYYREEENGRGNFPPRFSGLQFPNYSSELNVNALELDDSALYLCASSLAGTGDTDTQYFGPGTRLTVL.

This clonotype was picked up many times. The gene calls are TRBV2 and TRBJ1-2; D is possibly TRBD1 (5 bases). Trimming took off 6 bases at V and 7 bases at J, with 15 bases between the two ends. CDR1 and CDR2 (germline): SNHLY, FYNNEI. The CDR3 runs 13 residues. This CDR3 is CASRSRSGSGYTF. CDR3 coding DNA: TGTGCCAGCAGGTCGAGGTCAGGGTCTGGCTACACCTTC. Combining the CDR3 with reference TRBV2 and TRBJ1-2 gives the whole variable domain EPEVTQTPSHQVTQMGQEVILRCVPISNHLYFYWYRQILGQKVEFLVSFYNNEISEKSEIFDDQFSVERPDGSNFTLKIRSTKLEDSAMYFCASRSRSGSGYTFGSGTRLTVV.

The chain employs TRBV19 and TRBJ2-7; D not resolved. This CDR3 comprises 14 residues. CDR1 LNHDA and CDR2 SQIVND come from the germline V gene (reference sequence). The V and J ends lost 9 bases and 0 bases respectively, with 15 bases between them. DNA for the CDR3: TGTGCCAGCAGCCAAGACTCGTTCTCCTACGAGCAGTACTTC. Amino acid sequence: CASSQDSFSYEQYF.

This clonotype has more than one count but fewer than ten. This chain connects TRBV15 to TRBJ1-5; weak D call: TRBD1 (5 bases). The CDR3 sequence is 15 residues long. V lost 4 bases and J lost 1, with 11 bases in between. Germline V lookup: CDR1 LNHNV, CDR2 YYDKDF (reference sequence). CDR3: CATSTPRDSNQPQHF. The DNA of the CDR3 is TGTGCCACCAGCACTCCTCGGGACAGCAATCAGCCCCAGCATTTT.